These T cell receptor beta chains were read from a single sample in a study of blood T cells in healthy people across ages. In TCRdb, the 5' RACE reads were re-called with MiXCR into one record per CDR3 protein. This table has around 990,000 distinct CDR3 sequences, roughly two fifths appearing once. The specimen sequenced was blood. These receptors were collected from a young man in good health. Each CDR3 is given with its conserved first and last residue. D genes are given only for firm matches. Size tells how often a clone was seen (once, few, many) or the class of an expanded clone, and some rows leave it out.

d_gene: NA; j_gene: TRBJ2-7; v_gene: TRBV7-2; abundance: few; CDR3aa: CASSLLPSYEQYF; CDR3nt: TGTGCCAGCAGCTTACTTCCGAGCTACGAGCAGTACTTC
d_gene: NA; j_gene: TRBJ1-1; v_gene: TRBV3-1; abundance: few; CDR3aa: CASSQDNRKAFF; CDR3nt: TGTGCCAGCAGCCAAGATAACCGTAAAGCTTTCTTT
d_gene: NA; j_gene: TRBJ2-3; v_gene: TRBV4-1; abundance: medium-sized; CDR3aa: CASSQESGRTDTQYF; CDR3nt: TGCGCCAGCAGCCAAGAATCGGGTCGCACAGATACGCAGTATTTT
d_gene: TRBD1; j_gene: TRBJ2-4; v_gene: TRBV20-1; abundance: once; CDR3aa: CSARDRGQNIQYF; CDR3nt: TGCAGTGCTAGGGACAGGGGACAAAACATTCAGTACTTC
d_gene: NA; j_gene: TRBJ2-2; v_gene: TRBV4-3; abundance: NA; CDR3aa: CASSQGYSGDAGELFF; CDR3nt: TGCGCCAGCAGCCAAGGGTATTCGGGGGACGCCGGGGAGCTGTTTTTT
d_gene: TRBD2; j_gene: TRBJ2-7; v_gene: TRBV7-2; abundance: NA; CDR3aa: CASSSGTIQPPYNEQYF; CDR3nt: TGTGCCAGTAGCTCCGGGACTATCCAGCCCCCCTACAATGAGCAGTACTTC
d_gene: NA; j_gene: TRBJ2-1; v_gene: TRBV28; abundance: NA; CDR3aa: CASSYGSGTIGSSYNEQFF; CDR3nt: TGTGCCAGCAGTTATGGGTCGGGGACCATCGGAAGTTCCTACAATGAGCAGTTCTTC
d_gene: TRBD1; j_gene: TRBJ2-4; v_gene: TRBV11-2; abundance: NA; CDR3aa: CASSLDGGTGKNIQYF; CDR3nt: TGTGCCAGCAGCTTAGACGGGGGGACAGGGAAGAACATTCAGTACTTC
d_gene: NA; j_gene: TRBJ2-2; v_gene: TRBV5-4; abundance: NA; CDR3aa: CASSFGGQKTGELFF; CDR3nt: TGTGCCAGCAGCTTTGGGGGACAAAAAACCGGGGAGCTGTTTTTT
d_gene: TRBD1; j_gene: TRBJ2-1; v_gene: TRBV20-1; abundance: NA; CDR3aa: CSALTGPEDEQFF; CDR3nt: TGCAGTGCCTTGACAGGGCCTGAGGATGAGCAGTTCTTC
d_gene: NA; j_gene: TRBJ2-3; v_gene: TRBV7-9; abundance: NA; CDR3aa: CASSLVGARTDTQYF; CDR3nt: TGTGCCAGCAGCTTAGTGGGGGCCCGCACAGATACGCAGTATTTT
d_gene: TRBD1; j_gene: TRBJ2-1; v_gene: TRBV25-1; abundance: NA; CDR3aa: CASSPRAGTGPNEQFF; CDR3nt: TGTGCCAGCAGCCCAAGGGCCGGGACAGGGCCCAATGAGCAGTTCTTC
d_gene: TRBD1; j_gene: TRBJ1-2; v_gene: TRBV20-1; abundance: NA; CDR3aa: CSARGDRGGGYTF; CDR3nt: TGCAGTGCTAGGGGTGACAGGGGTGGCGGCTACACCTTC
d_gene: TRBD1; j_gene: TRBJ2-5; v_gene: TRBV2; abundance: few; CDR3aa: CASKNEGAAETQYF; CDR3nt: TGTGCCAGCAAGAATGAGGGGGCGGCTGAGACCCAGTACTTC
d_gene: TRBD2; j_gene: TRBJ2-2; v_gene: TRBV5-1; abundance: NA; CDR3aa: CASRETSGDTGELFF; CDR3nt: TGCGCCAGCAGGGAGACTAGCGGGGACACCGGGGAGCTGTTTTTT
d_gene: TRBD1; j_gene: TRBJ1-2; v_gene: TRBV6-2/TRBV6-3; abundance: few; CDR3aa: CASSGGQGLRYTF; CDR3nt: TGTGCCAGCAGCGGTGGACAGGGGTTGCGCTACACCTTC
d_gene: TRBD1; j_gene: TRBJ1-5; v_gene: TRBV7-9; abundance: NA; CDR3aa: CASSLFGTGDSNSNQPQHF; CDR3nt: TGTGCCAGCAGCTTGTTCGGGACAGGAGACTCGAATAGCAATCAGCCCCAGCATTTT
d_gene: NA; j_gene: TRBJ2-1; v_gene: TRBV21-1; abundance: few; CDR3aa: CASSSVWGFEQFF; CDR3nt: TGTGCCAGCAGCTCGGTTTGGGGTTTTGAGCAGTTCTTC
d_gene: NA; j_gene: TRBJ2-7; v_gene: TRBV5-1; abundance: NA; CDR3aa: CASSIGTQGREQYF; CDR3nt: TGCGCCAGCAGCATCGGGACGCAGGGACGCGAGCAGTACTTC
d_gene: TRBD1; j_gene: TRBJ1-4; v_gene: TRBV6-5; abundance: few; CDR3aa: CASSQGQGLNEKLFF; CDR3nt: TGTGCCAGCAGTCAGGGACAGGGTCTTAATGAAAAACTGTTTTTT
d_gene: NA; j_gene: TRBJ1-1; v_gene: TRBV7-2; abundance: few; CDR3aa: CASSPQGMVDTEAFF; CDR3nt: TGTGCCAGCAGCCCCCAGGGGATGGTGGACACTGAAGCTTTCTTT
d_gene: NA; j_gene: TRBJ1-2; v_gene: TRBV12-3/TRBV12-4; abundance: NA; CDR3aa: CARLSGYTF; CDR3nt: TGTGCCAGGCTTAGTGGCTACACCTTC
d_gene: NA; j_gene: TRBJ2-2; v_gene: TRBV4-1; abundance: NA; CDR3aa: CASSQYQGNTGELFF; CDR3nt: TGCGCCAGCAGCCAATACCAGGGCAACACCGGGGAGCTGTTTTTT
d_gene: TRBD1; j_gene: TRBJ1-2; v_gene: TRBV12-3/TRBV12-4; abundance: few; CDR3aa: CASSVGQGGRYGYTF; CDR3nt: TGTGCCAGCAGTGTAGGACAGGGGGGAAGGTATGGCTACACCTTC
d_gene: NA; j_gene: TRBJ2-1; v_gene: TRBV20-1; abundance: NA; CDR3aa: CSARDSDRDIDYEQFF; CDR3nt: TGCAGTGCTAGAGATTCCGACAGAGATATCGATTATGAGCAGTTCTTC
d_gene: NA; j_gene: TRBJ1-3; v_gene: TRBV12-3/TRBV12-4; abundance: NA; CDR3aa: CASSRPISGNTIYF; CDR3nt: TGTGCCAGCAGTAGACCGATCTCTGGAAACACCATATATTTT
d_gene: NA; j_gene: TRBJ1-2; v_gene: TRBV20-1; abundance: many; CDR3aa: CSASAGANYGYTF; CDR3nt: TGCAGTGCTAGCGCAGGGGCTAACTATGGCTACACCTTC
d_gene: NA; j_gene: TRBJ2-7; v_gene: TRBV10-3; abundance: NA; CDR3aa: CAISEYRAREDEQYF; CDR3nt: TGTGCCATCAGTGAGTACAGGGCAAGGGAGGACGAGCAGTACTTC
d_gene: NA; j_gene: TRBJ1-1; v_gene: TRBV6-1; abundance: NA; CDR3aa: CASSARREISTEAFF; CDR3nt: TGTGCCAGCAGTGCCCGCAGGGAAATCAGCACTGAAGCTTTCTTT
d_gene: NA; j_gene: TRBJ1-2; v_gene: TRBV14; abundance: NA; CDR3aa: CASSGRQGYTF; CDR3nt: TGTGCCAGCAGCGGACGACAGGGCTACACCTTC
d_gene: TRBD1; j_gene: TRBJ2-1; v_gene: TRBV12-3/TRBV12-4; abundance: NA; CDR3aa: CASTEKSGQGWNEQFF; CDR3nt: TGTGCCAGCACCGAAAAATCGGGACAGGGATGGAATGAGCAGTTCTTC
d_gene: NA; j_gene: TRBJ2-1; v_gene: TRBV11-2; abundance: few; CDR3aa: CASSLGRENNEQFF; CDR3nt: TGTGCCAGCAGCTTGGGTAGGGAAAACAATGAGCAGTTCTTC
d_gene: NA; j_gene: TRBJ2-3; v_gene: TRBV5-4; abundance: few; CDR3aa: CASTRPENTDTQYF; CDR3nt: TGTGCCAGTACACGGCCCGAAAATACAGATACGCAGTATTTT